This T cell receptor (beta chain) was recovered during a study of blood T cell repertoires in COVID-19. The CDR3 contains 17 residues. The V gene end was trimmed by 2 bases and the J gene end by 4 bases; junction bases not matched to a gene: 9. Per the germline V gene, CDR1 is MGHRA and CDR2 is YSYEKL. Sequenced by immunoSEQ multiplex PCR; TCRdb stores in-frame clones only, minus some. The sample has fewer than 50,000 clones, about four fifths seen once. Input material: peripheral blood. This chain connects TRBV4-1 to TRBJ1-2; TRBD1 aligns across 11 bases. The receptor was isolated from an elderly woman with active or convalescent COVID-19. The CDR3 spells CASSQQPGQGGGYGYTF. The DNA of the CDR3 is TGCGCCAGCAGCCAACAACCGGGACAGGGGGGCGGCTATGGCTACACCTTC.